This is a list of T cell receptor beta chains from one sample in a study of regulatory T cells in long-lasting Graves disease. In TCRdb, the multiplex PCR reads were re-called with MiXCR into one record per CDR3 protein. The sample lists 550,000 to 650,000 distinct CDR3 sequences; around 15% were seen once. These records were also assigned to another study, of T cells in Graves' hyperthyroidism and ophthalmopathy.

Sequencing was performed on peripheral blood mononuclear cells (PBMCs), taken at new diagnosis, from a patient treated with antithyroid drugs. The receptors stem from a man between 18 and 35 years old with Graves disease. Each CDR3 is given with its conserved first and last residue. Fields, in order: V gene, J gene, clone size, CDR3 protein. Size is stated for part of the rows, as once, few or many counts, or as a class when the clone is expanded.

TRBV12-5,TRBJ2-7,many,CASGAGTTRGREQYF
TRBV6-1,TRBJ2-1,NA,CASRIQGGPYNEQFF
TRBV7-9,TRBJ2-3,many,CASSSSAGSVFTDTQYF
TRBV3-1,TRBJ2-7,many,CASSRRGTGDYEQYF
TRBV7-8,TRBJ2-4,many,CASSLGGVNIQYF
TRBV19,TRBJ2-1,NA,CASSIGISGSGFEAQFF
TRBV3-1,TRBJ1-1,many,CASSHAGNTEAFF
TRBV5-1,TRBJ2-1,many,CASSRTFQSSYNEQFF
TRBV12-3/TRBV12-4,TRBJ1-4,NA,CASSLGDMGPELFF
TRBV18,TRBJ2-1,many,CASSLKALADYNEQFF
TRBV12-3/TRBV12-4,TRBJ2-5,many,CASSFGVQETQYF
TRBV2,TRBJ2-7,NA,CASGDSDSYEQYF
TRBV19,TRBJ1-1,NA,CASTRTGLNTEAFF
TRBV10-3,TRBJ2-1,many,CAISRDLRNEQFF
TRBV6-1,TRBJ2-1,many,CASNHLGGVAQFF
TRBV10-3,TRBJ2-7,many,CAIRTGALSNSYEQYF
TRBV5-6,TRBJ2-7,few,CASSLSGQAEQYF
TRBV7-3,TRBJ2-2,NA,CASSEGLAGLTMGAGELFF
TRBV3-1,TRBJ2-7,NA,CASSQDLLMRLEQYF
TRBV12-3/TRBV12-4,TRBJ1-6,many,CASSLTGGNSPLHF
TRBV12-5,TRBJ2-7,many,CASDRLAGGNEQYF
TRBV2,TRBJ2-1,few,CASSEQGSYNEQFF
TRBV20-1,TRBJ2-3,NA,CSARRRAADTQYF
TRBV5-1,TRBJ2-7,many,CASSLAGLAYEQYF
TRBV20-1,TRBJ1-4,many,CSASQLGATNEKLFF
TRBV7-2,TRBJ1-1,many,CASTPGPGLPTEAFF
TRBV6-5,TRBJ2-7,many,CASSSPGRSYEQYF
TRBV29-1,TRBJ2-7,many,CSVRDGGSHEQYF
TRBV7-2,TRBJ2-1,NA,CASSLELNSYNEQFF
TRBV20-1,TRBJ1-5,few,CSARDLRGRDQPQHF
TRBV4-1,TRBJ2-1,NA,CASSPKAPGQGIHEQFF
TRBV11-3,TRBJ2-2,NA,CASSLGGITGELFF
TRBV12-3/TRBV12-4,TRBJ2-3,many,CASRSGTSGRWSTDTQYF
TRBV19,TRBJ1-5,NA,CASSAHWGVSNQPQHF
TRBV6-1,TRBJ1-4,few,CASTRTGEDEKLFF
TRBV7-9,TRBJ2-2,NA,CASSQDRVGTGELFF
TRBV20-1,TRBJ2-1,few,CSASAGTSGRGTFGDEQFF